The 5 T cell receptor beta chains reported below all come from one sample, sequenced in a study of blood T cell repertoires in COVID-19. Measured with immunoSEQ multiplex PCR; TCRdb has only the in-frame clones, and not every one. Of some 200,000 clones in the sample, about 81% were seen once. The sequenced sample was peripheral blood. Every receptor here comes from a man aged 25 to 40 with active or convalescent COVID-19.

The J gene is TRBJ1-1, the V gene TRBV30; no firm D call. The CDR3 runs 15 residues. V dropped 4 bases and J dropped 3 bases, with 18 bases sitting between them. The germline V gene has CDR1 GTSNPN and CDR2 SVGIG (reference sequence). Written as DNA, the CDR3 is TGTGCCTGGATTCCCGGGAGACATCGGGACACTGAAGCTTTCTTT. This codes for CAWIPGRHRDTEAFF.

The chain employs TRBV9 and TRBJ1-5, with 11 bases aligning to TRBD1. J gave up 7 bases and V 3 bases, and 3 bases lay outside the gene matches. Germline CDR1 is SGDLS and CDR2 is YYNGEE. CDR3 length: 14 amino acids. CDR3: CASSAGTGGQPQHF. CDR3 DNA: TGTGCCAGCAGCGCGGGGACAGGGGGGCAGCCCCAGCATTTT.

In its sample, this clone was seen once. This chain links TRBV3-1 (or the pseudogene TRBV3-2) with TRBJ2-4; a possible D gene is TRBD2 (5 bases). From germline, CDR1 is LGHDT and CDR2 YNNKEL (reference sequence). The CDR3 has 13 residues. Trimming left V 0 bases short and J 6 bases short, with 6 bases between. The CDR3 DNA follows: TGTGCCAGCAGCCAAGATGAGGGAAACATTCAGTACTTC. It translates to CASSQDEGNIQYF.

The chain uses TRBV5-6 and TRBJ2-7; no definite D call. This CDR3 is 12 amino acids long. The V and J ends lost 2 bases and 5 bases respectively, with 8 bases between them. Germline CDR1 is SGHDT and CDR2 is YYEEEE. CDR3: CASSFPRDEQYF. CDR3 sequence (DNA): TGTGCCAGCAGCTTCCCTCGGGACGAGCAGTACTTC.

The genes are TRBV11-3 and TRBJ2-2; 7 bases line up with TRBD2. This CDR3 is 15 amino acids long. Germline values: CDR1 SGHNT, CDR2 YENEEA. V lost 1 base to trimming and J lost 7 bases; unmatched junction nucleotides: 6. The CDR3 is CASSLGGSGVGELFF. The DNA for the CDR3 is TGTGCCAGCAGCTTAGGCGGGAGTGGAGTCGGGGAGCTGTTTTTT.